The 21 T cell receptor beta chains reported below all come from one sample, sequenced in a study of OX40 agonist ivuxolimab in advanced cancers. Sequenced by immunoSEQ multiplex PCR; TCRdb stores in-frame clones only, minus some. The data hold fewer than 95,000 clones, with roughly 80% observed a single time. Sample: CD4+ or CD8+ T cells sorted from blood, taken in a trial of the OX40 agonist ivuxolimab. The receptors were sampled from an adult with an advanced solid tumor such as melanoma, head and neck, liver or kidney cancer.

The J gene is TRBJ1-1, the V gene TRBV5-1; 8 bases map to TRBD1. Germline CDR1 and CDR2: SGHRS and YFSETQ. The junction had 1 base not matched to a gene; V was cut back by 3 bases and J by 3 bases. The CDR3 totals 13 residues. The CDR3 bases are TGCGCCAGCAGCTGGGACAGGCACACTGAAGCTTTCTTT. Protein product: CASSWDRHTEAFF.

This chain joins TRBV23-1 and TRBJ1-2, with a possible D match to TRBD1 (5 bases). TRBV23-1 is an open reading frame, and its role is uncertain. The CDR3 totals 16 residues. Trimming shortened V by 7 bases and J by 7 bases, and 25 bases separated the two germline ends. The CDR3 is CASTLRRAPGPTGYTF. CDR3 nucleotide sequence: TGCGCCAGCACCCTTAGGAGGGCCCCGGGACCCACTGGCTACACCTTC.

The chain couples TRBV5-1 to TRBJ1-4; D gene ambiguous. The CDR3 covers 14 residues. The germline V gene has CDR1 SGHRS and CDR2 YFSETQ. The germline V and J ends were trimmed by 5 bases and 0 bases, with 8 bases remaining between them. In DNA form, the CDR3 reads TGCGCCAGCAGGGAGAGATCAACTAATGAAAAACTGTTTTTT. This encodes CASRERSTNEKLFF. Full variable domain (remainder filled in from reference TRBV5-1 and TRBJ1-4): KAGVTQTPRYLIKTRGQQVTLSCSPISGHRSVSWYQQTPGQGLQFLFEYFSETQRNKGNFPGRFSGRQFSNSRSEMNVSTLELGDSALYLCASRERSTNEKLFFGSGTQLSVL.

This clone was detected only once. This chain joins TRBV9 and TRBJ1-1; a possible D gene is TRBD1 (6 bases). Germline lookup yields CDR1 SGDLS and CDR2 YYNGEE. This CDR3 has 15 amino acids. Trimming left V 3 bases short and J 8 bases short, with 20 bases between. The CDR3 region has the DNA TGTGCCAGCAGCGCAACGAGGACTTCGGGGACAGAAGCTTTCTTT. It yields the protein CASSATRTSGTEAFF.

This chain uses TRBV25-1 with TRBJ2-1; TRBD2 is a possible D gene (6 bases). The CDR3 totals 16 residues. The germline gives CDR1 MGHDK, CDR2 SYGVNS. Trimming shortened V by 3 bases and J by 0 bases, and 12 bases separated the two germline ends. CDR3 loop: CASSDGAGSSYNEQFF. DNA of the CDR3: TGTGCCAGCAGTGATGGGGCCGGGAGCTCCTACAATGAGCAGTTCTTC.

V gene TRBV6-5 combines with J gene TRBJ2-7; 7 nucleotides align to TRBD1. Germline loops: CDR1 MNHEY, CDR2 SVGAGI. After removal of 2 bases from V and 0 bases from J, the junction contained 4 bases not matched to a gene. The CDR3 contains 15 residues. CDR3 sequence (DNA): TGTGCCAGCAGTTACAGGGACAGAGGCTCCTACGAGCAGTACTTC. Translated: CASSYRDRGSYEQYF.

The gene calls are TRBV6-1 and TRBJ2-3; 11 nucleotides match TRBD2. The CDR3 is 17 residues long. V dropped 4 bases and J dropped 3; count of bases not matched to a gene: 9. Germline CDR1 MNHNS, CDR2 SASEGT. CDR3 region: CASSGGTSGLGTDTQYF. CDR3 nucleotides: TGTGCCAGCAGTGGGGGGACTAGCGGTTTGGGAACAGATACGCAGTATTTT.

The chain recombines TRBV7-2 with TRBJ1-3, with a possible D match to TRBD1 (5 bases). Per germline, CDR1 SGHTA and CDR2 FQGNSA. Trimming removed 6 bases from V and 0 bases from J, with 9 bases in between. CDR3 size: 14 residues. The CDR3: CASRRQRSGNTIYF. The DNA of the CDR3 is TGTGCCAGCAGACGACAGCGCTCTGGAAACACCATATATTTT.

The V call is TRBV6-5, the J call TRBJ1-1; D is unclear. V dropped 0 bases and J dropped 3 bases, with 11 bases sitting between them. Germline V gene sequence: CDR1 MNHEY, CDR2 SVGAGI. This CDR3 is built from 15 residues. CDR3 region: CASSYSGQVHTEAFF. For the CDR3, the DNA is TGTGCCAGCAGTTACTCCGGCCAGGTCCACACTGAAGCTTTCTTT.

This clone was detected only once. The V gene is TRBV4-1, the J gene TRBJ2-3, with 8 bases aligning to TRBD2. After removal of 0 bases from V and 3 bases from J, the junction contained 2 bases not matched to a gene. Germline V gene sequence: CDR1 MGHRA, CDR2 YSYEKL. This CDR3 contains 15 residues. The CDR3 nucleotides read TGCGCCAGCAGCCAAGATGGGACTAGGACAGATACGCAGTATTTT. Translating it yields CASSQDGTRTDTQYF.

This sequence joins TRBV5-1 and TRBJ2-3, with D tentatively TRBD2 (6 bases). Germline V gives CDR1 SGHRS, CDR2 YFSETQ. V was cut by 1 base and J by 3 bases, with 15 bases left in between. The length of the CDR3 is 16 residues. The CDR3 DNA is TGCGCCAGCAGCTTGAGCTCTAGCGCACAAACAGATACGCAGTATTTT. Amino acid sequence: CASSLSSSAQTDTQYF.

The V call is TRBV6-5, the J call TRBJ1-2; 8 positions match TRBD1. The CDR3 runs 14 residues. CDR1 is MNHEY, CDR2 SVGAGI, per germline. After removal of 6 bases from V and 8 bases from J, the junction contained 11 bases not matched to a gene. The CDR3 region has the DNA TGTGCCAGCAGCCGTCCCGGACAGGGCCGGGGCTACACCTTC. Protein product: CASSRPGQGRGYTF.

This clone has just a few counts. This chain connects TRBV5-1 to TRBJ1-1, with D possibly being TRBD1 (5 bases). Germline-derived CDR1 and CDR2 are SGHRS and YFSETQ. Trimming took 7 bases from V and 6 from J, leaving 19 bases between them. CDR3 length: 14 amino acids. Here the CDR3 reads CASRRAYGGAEAFF. CDR3 nucleotides: TGCGCCAGCCGTCGGGCTTATGGAGGGGCTGAAGCTTTCTTT.

This clone was seen a few times. This chain connects TRBV11-2 to TRBJ2-5; 12 positions match TRBD2. Germline CDR1 is SGHAT and CDR2 is FQNNGV. The trim removed 5 bases at V and 5 bases at J, leaving 9 bases unmatched. The CDR3 is 16 residues long. This CDR3 reads CASSLSSGGAWETQYF. CDR3 bases: TGTGCCAGCAGCCTATCTAGCGGGGGGGCTTGGGAGACCCAGTACTTC.

CDR3 amino acids: CASKGDGNEKLFF. The CDR3, as DNA: TGTGCCAGTAAAGGGGATGGGAATGAAAAACTGTTTTTT. V and J are TRBV19 and TRBJ1-4; a possible D gene is TRBD1 (5 bases). In germline, CDR1 is LNHDA, CDR2 SQIVND (reference sequence). The CDR3 spans 13 residues. Trimming shortened V by 7 bases and J by 5 bases, and 11 bases separated the two germline ends.

The gene calls are TRBV28 and TRBJ1-5; TRBD1 matches 11 bases. In germline, CDR1 is MDHEN, CDR2 SYDVKM. The CDR3 runs to 18 residues. The ends lost 3 bases at V and 1 base at J; junction bases unmatched: 8. The CDR3 here is CASSFPPGQGVSNQPQHF. The CDR3 nucleotides read TGTGCCAGCAGTTTCCCGCCGGGACAGGGGGTGAGCAATCAGCCCCAGCATTTT.

This chain links TRBV5-4 with TRBJ1-2; weak D call: TRBD1 (5 bases). Germline V gene sequence: CDR1 SGHNT, CDR2 YYREEE (reference sequence). The CDR3 runs 12 residues. The V end lost 2 bases, the J end lost 12 bases, and 14 bases lay between the germline ends. This CDR3 is CASSFGGLGNTF. CDR3 sequence (DNA): TGTGCCAGCAGCTTCGGGGGACTGGGTAACACCTTC.

The chain employs TRBV5-1 and TRBJ1-1; 7 bases match TRBD1. There are 13 residues in the CDR3. The V gene's germline CDR1 is SGHRS and CDR2 YFSETQ. V gave up 4 bases and J gave up 1 base; unmatched junction bases: 1. CDR3 nucleotide sequence: TGCGCCAGCAGCAGGGACAGGAACACTGAAGCTTTCTTT. Residues: CASSRDRNTEAFF. Drawing the rest from reference TRBV5-1 and TRBJ1-1, the complete variable domain is KAGVTQTPRYLIKTRGQQVTLSCSPISGHRSVSWYQQTPGQGLQFLFEYFSETQRNKGNFPGRFSGRQFSNSRSEMNVSTLELGDSALYLCASSRDRNTEAFFGQGTRLTVV.

CDR3: CATSSETSGRIGEQFF. The DNA of the CDR3 is TGTGCCACCAGCAGTGAAACTAGCGGGAGAATCGGTGAGCAGTTCTTC. V usage is TRBV15 and J usage is TRBJ2-1; 11 bases line up with TRBD2. The J segment lost 9 bases and the V segment lost 3 bases, leaving 10 bases of the junction unmatched. The CDR3 consists of 16 residues. Germline lookup yields CDR1 LNHNV and CDR2 YYDKDF (reference sequence).

J is TRBJ1-2 and V is TRBV28; possible D gene TRBD1, 5 bases. Germline assignment: CDR1 MDHEN and CDR2 SYDVKM. V was pared by 3 bases and J by 8 bases, with 10 bases between. The CDR3 runs to 12 residues. The CDR3 loop reads CASSLAGLGYTF. In nucleotides, the CDR3 is TGTGCCAGCAGTTTGGCAGGGCTGGGCTACACCTTC.

The chain has TRBV5-8 and TRBJ1-5; D remains ambiguous. The germline V gene encodes CDR1 SGHTS and CDR2 YDEGEE. Trimming removed 0 bases from V and 2 bases from J, with 3 bases in between. This CDR3 region has 13 residues. CDR3 amino acids: CASSLDRNQPQHF. The CDR3 nucleotides are TGTGCCAGCAGCTTGGATCGCAATCAGCCCCAGCATTTT. Combining the CDR3 with reference TRBV5-8 and TRBJ1-5 gives the whole variable domain EAGVTQSPTHLIKTRGQQATLRCSPISGHTSVYWYQQALGLGLQFLLWYDEGEERNRGNFPPRFSGRQFPNYSSELNVNALELEDSALYLCASSLDRNQPQHFGDGTRLSIL.